The clone carrying this T cell receptor (delta chain) was seen a handful of times. This entry comes from a study of gamma-delta chains in newborns, infants, children. Across the study: Microbial exposure reportedly drives polyclonal innate γδ T cell expansion after birth.

TCRdb fed the reads into CATT to redo clone calling. The table records several thousand delta-chain clones, less than 4% of them present only once. CDR1 is TSWWSYY and CDR2 is QGS in the germline V gene. V lost 4 bases and J lost 10; bases outside the gene matches: 15. The CDR3 has 16 amino acids. The V call is TRDV1, the J call TRDJ1; TRDD3 matches at 10 bases. Input material: blood. The sequence was collected from a child who was a newborn, infant or young child, either healthy, febrile or measles-vaccinated (not recorded which). CDR3 residues: CALGGFVLGDAEGLIF. The CDR3 DNA is TGTGCTCTTGGGGGCTTTGTACTGGGGGATGCCGAGGGACTCATCTTT.